The present T cell receptor (beta chain) was sequenced within a study of blood T cells in healthy people across ages. Study outcomes and limitations: Estimates drawn from one million T cells were deemed to understate diversity. It was the long-lived donors that had more naive CD4+ cells and higher diversity than aged donors.

Note on this clonotype: Its antigen is unknown.

A second about 7 to 12 cycle PCR used barcoded and J-beta primers. One entry per CDR3 protein results from TCRdb running MiXCR on the 5' RACE reads. The table shows fewer than 2,000,000 distinct CDR3 sequences, with around 36% occurring only once. Researchers collected 7.5 to 10 milliliters of peripheral blood from every single donor. The V gene lost 4 bases and the J gene lost 10 bases, with 18 bases spanning the gap. The CDR3 is made up of 14 amino acids. Germline assignment: CDR1 SGDLS and CDR2 YYNGEE. The sequencing input was blood. The receptor was isolated from a woman aged 25 to 39 in good health. This chain uses TRBV9 with TRBJ2-1, with D possibly TRBD2 on 6 matching bases. The CDR3: CASSIPPVGGEQFF. CDR3 DNA: TGTGCCAGCAGCATTCCCCCGGTTGGAGGGGAGCAGTTCTTC.